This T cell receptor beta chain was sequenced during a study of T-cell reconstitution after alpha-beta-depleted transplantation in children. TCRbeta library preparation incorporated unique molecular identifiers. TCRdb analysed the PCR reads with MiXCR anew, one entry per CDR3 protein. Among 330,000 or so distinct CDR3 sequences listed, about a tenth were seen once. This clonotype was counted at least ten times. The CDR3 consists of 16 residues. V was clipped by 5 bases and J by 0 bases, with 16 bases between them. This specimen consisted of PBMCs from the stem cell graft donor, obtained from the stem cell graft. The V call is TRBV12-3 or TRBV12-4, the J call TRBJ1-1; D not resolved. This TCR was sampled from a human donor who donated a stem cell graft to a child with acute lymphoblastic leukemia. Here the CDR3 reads CASSPYRGVVNTEAFF. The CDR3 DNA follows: TGTGCCAGCAGTCCCTACCGTGGGGTAGTGAACACTGAAGCTTTCTTT.